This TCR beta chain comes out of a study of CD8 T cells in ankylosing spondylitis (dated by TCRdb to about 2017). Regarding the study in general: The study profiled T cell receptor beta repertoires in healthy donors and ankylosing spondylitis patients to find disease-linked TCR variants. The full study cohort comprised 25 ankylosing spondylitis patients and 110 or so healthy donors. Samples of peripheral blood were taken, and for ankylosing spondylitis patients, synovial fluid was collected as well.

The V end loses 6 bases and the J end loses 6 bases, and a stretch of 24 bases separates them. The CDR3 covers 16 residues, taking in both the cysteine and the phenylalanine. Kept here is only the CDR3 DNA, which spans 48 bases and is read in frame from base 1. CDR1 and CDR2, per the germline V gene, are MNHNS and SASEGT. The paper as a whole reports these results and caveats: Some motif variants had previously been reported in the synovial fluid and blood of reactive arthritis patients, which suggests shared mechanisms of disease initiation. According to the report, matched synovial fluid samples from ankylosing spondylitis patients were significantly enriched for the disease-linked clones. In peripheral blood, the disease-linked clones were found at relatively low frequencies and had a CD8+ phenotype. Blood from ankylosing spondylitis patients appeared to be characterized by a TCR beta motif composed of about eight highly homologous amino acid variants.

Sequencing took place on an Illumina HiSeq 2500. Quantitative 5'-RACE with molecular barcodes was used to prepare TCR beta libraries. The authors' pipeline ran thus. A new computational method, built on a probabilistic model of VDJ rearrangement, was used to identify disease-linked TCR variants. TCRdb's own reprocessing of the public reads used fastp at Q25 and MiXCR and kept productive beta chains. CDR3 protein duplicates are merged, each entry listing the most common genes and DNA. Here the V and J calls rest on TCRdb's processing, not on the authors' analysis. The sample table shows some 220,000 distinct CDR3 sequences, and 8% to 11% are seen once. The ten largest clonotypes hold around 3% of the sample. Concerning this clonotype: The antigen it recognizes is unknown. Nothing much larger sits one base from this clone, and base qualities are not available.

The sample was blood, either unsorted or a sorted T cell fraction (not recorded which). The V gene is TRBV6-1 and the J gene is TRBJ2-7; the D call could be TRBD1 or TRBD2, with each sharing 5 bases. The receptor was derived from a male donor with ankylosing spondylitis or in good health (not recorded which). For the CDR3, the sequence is CASRKKPRAGLCEQYF. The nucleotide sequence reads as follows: TGTGCCAGCAGAAAAAAACCGAGGGCAGGGCTCTGCGAGCAGTACTTC.